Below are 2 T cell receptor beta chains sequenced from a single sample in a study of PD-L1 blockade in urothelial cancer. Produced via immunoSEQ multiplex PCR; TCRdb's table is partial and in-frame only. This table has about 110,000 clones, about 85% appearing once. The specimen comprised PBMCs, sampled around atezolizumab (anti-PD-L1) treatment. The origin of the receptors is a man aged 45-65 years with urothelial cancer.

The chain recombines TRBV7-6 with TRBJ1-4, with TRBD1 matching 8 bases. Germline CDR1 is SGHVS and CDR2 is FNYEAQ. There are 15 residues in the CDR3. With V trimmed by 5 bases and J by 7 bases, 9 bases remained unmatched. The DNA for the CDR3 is TGTGCCAGCAGCGAGCAGGGGGCCCGGCGTGAAAAACTGTTTTTT. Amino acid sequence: CASSEQGARREKLFF.

The CDR3 sequence: CASSVVGGSTREQFF. CDR3 in DNA: TGTGCCAGCAGCGTAGTGGGGGGATCGACTCGTGAGCAGTTCTTC. The rearrangement links TRBV9 to TRBJ2-1; D is perhaps TRBD2 (6 bases). Germline assignment: CDR1 SGDLS and CDR2 YYNGEE. The CDR3 has 15 amino acids. V lost 0 bases and J 9 bases, leaving 16 bases between the germline ends.